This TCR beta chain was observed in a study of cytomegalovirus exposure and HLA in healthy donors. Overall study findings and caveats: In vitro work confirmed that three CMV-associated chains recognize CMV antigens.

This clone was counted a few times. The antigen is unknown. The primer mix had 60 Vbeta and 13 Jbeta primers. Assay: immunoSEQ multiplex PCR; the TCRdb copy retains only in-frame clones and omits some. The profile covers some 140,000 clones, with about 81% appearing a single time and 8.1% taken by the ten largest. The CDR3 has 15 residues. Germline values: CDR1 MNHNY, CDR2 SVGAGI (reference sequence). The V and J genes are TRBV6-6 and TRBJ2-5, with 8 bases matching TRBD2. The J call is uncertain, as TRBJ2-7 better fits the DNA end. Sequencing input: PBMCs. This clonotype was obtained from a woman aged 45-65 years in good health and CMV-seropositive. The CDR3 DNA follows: TGTGCCAGCAGTTACTCAGCGAGCGGGGGCTACGAGCAGTACTTC. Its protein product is CASSYSASGGYEQYF.